This entry is about one TCR beta chain. Its antigen is still unknown. The data are from a study of T cell repertoires in cytomegalovirus infection. General study results and limits: Across the ex vivo response, the dominant clonotypes were HLA-C-restricted CMV-specific TCR beta clonotypes.

V was clipped by 2 bases and J by 0 bases; unmatched bases: 4. This CDR3 has 15 residues. The V gene's germline CDR1 is LGHDT and CDR2 YNNKEL (reference sequence). MiXCR was run by TCRdb on the reads, yielding one entry per CDR3 protein. The table lists some 230,000 distinct CDR3 sequences, 20% to 25% of them singletons, with 18% in the top ten. Sequences were obtained from CD8+ T cells from PBMCs. The source of this sequence is a human donor in good health (CMV status not recorded). Some clones in this sample may be carry-over from other donors' samples. J is TRBJ2-7 and V is TRBV3-1; 7 nucleotides align to TRBD2. For the CDR3, the DNA is TGTGCCAGCAGCCAAACTAGCGTGGTCTCCTACGAGCAGTACTTC. It yields the protein CASSQTSVVSYEQYF.